Following are 24 T cell receptor beta chains from one sample sequenced in a study of OX40 agonist ivuxolimab in advanced cancers. Here immunoSEQ multiplex PCR was the method, and the copy in TCRdb shows in-frame clones only, minus some. The sample has roughly 60,000 clones; about 90% are singletons. The input for sequencing was CD4+ or CD8+ T cells sorted from blood, taken in a trial of the OX40 agonist ivuxolimab. The origin of the receptors is an adult with an advanced solid tumor such as melanoma, head and neck, liver or kidney cancer.

The rearrangement joins TRBV2 to TRBJ2-2; 7 bases are a match to TRBD1. Germline CDR1 reads SNHLY; CDR2 reads FYNNEI. The junction had 6 bases not matched to a gene; V was cut back by 7 bases and J by 1 base. The CDR3 is 15 amino acids. This chain's CDR3 is CASKQGTMNTGELFF. In DNA, the CDR3 is TGTGCCAGCAAACAGGGGACCATGAACACCGGGGAGCTGTTTTTT.

The rearrangement uses TRBV5-1 and TRBJ2-4; D is tentatively TRBD1 or TRBD2 (5 bases each). The CDR3 has 14 amino acids. Trimming took off 6 bases at V and 14 bases at J, with 24 bases between the two ends. Germline V lookup: CDR1 SGHRS, CDR2 YFSETQ. This chain's CDR3 is CASKRLPGPLREYF. CDR3 DNA: TGCGCCAGCAAGAGATTACCGGGACCCCTAAGGGAGTACTTC.

The chain couples TRBV18 to TRBJ1-4; 8 bases are shared with TRBD1. The V gene's germline CDR1 is KGHSH and CDR2 LQKENI. Unmatched junction bases numbered 11, after V lost 0 bases and J lost 2 bases. The CDR3 covers 19 residues. CDR3 in amino acids: CASSPPRGPEQQTNEKLFF. CDR3 nucleotides: TGTGCCAGCTCACCACCCAGGGGGCCGGAACAACAGACTAATGAAAAACTGTTTTTT.

This clone was picked up a small number of times. The chain carries TRBV6-5 and TRBJ2-5, with 7 bases fitting TRBD2. This CDR3 has 13 amino acids. Germline loops: CDR1 MNHEY, CDR2 SVGAGI. V dropped 6 bases and J dropped 4; count of bases not matched to a gene: 5. Written as DNA, the CDR3 is TGTGCCAGCAGCACCGCGGGAGCAGAGACCCAGTACTTC. It translates to CASSTAGAETQYF.

The J gene is TRBJ1-4, the V gene TRBV6-6, with D perhaps matching TRBD1 (5 bases). Germline V lookup: CDR1 MNHNY, CDR2 SVGAGI (reference sequence). CDR3 length equals 12 residues. The CDR3 DNA reads TGTGCTAGTACGGGGGAGATGGGAAAACTGTTTTTT. Its translation: CASTGEMGKLFF.

V usage is TRBV5-1 and J usage is TRBJ1-1; D is undetermined. V lost 0 bases and J lost 3, with 6 bases in between. The CDR3 runs to 13 residues. Germline values: CDR1 SGHRS, CDR2 YFSETQ. CDR3 sequence: CASSLVSDTEAFF. The CDR3 DNA reads TGCGCCAGCAGCTTGGTTTCAGACACTGAAGCTTTCTTT.

V usage is TRBV6-1 and J usage is TRBJ1-5, with 7 positions matching TRBD1. Germline V gene data show CDR1 as MNHNS and CDR2 as SASEGT. The CDR3 length is 15 residues. The V and J ends lost 5 bases and 3 bases, in that order; junction bases with no gene match: 7. The CDR3 sequence: CASSPVGQINQPQHF. The CDR3 coding sequence is TGTGCCAGCAGTCCAGTGGGACAGATCAATCAGCCCCAGCATTTT.

This clone was seen a few times. This sequence joins TRBV19 and TRBJ2-7; tentative D call: TRBD1 (6 bases). From germline, CDR1 is LNHDA and CDR2 SQIVND (reference sequence). Trimming removed 4 bases at V and 2 bases at J, with 12 bases between. The CDR3 consists of 14 residues. The CDR3 DNA reads TGTGCCAGTAGTAGCCAGGGGATTACCTACGAGCAGTACTTC. As protein: CASSSQGITYEQYF.

This clone has a single count. V gene TRBV2 combines with J gene TRBJ2-5; D is unresolved. In germline, CDR1 is SNHLY, CDR2 FYNNEI. The CDR3 consists of 13 residues. Trimming took off 7 bases at V and 5 bases at J, with 14 bases between the two ends. CDR3 nucleotide sequence: TGTGCCAGCACCCCCAGGCGTAGTGAGACCCAGTACTTC. Residues: CASTPRRSETQYF.

The chain has TRBV28 and TRBJ2-6, with 10 bases that match TRBD1. Unmatched junction bases numbered 10, after V lost 10 bases and J lost 4 bases. CDR3 length: 16 amino acids. Germline V gene sequence: CDR1 MDHEN, CDR2 SYDVKM. CDR3 amino acids: CATRGTGDLGANVLTF. The DNA of the CDR3 is TGTGCCACCAGGGGGACAGGGGATCTCGGGGCCAACGTCCTGACTTTC.

This clone was found once. For the CDR3, the DNA is TGCAGCGGAAACAGGGAGGGGGAGCTGTTTTTT. This sequence encodes CSGNREGELFF. The rearrangement joins TRBV29-1 to TRBJ2-2; D possibly corresponds to TRBD1 (6 bases). This CDR3 has 11 amino acids. V lost 7 bases, J lost 8 bases, and 11 bases lay in between. The germline gives CDR1 SQVTM, CDR2 ANQGSEA.

This sequence joins TRBV19 and TRBJ1-2, with 9 bases lining up with TRBD1. The CDR3 is 15 residues long. Germline CDR1 and CDR2: LNHDA and SQIVND (reference sequence). Trimming cost V 3 bases and J 2 bases; bases outside gene matches: 4. The CDR3 region is CASSIPDRGNYGYTF. The CDR3 DNA reads as TGTGCCAGTAGTATCCCGGACAGGGGAAACTATGGCTACACCTTC.

The sample holds a few counts of this clone. The chain uses TRBV9 and TRBJ2-5; TRBD1 is a possible D gene (6 bases). CDR1 and CDR2 (germline): SGDLS, YYNGEE. V lost 3 bases to trimming and J lost 1 base, with 19 bases between them. This CDR3 is 17 amino acids long. CDR3 sequence (DNA): TGTGCCAGCAGCGCCCGTATGGGGGCTTGGCTCCAAGAGACCCAGTACTTC. It yields the protein CASSARMGAWLQETQYF.

This sequence joins TRBV2 and TRBJ1-2; D ambiguous. CDR1 and CDR2 (germline): SNHLY, FYNNEI. The V gene lost 1 base and the J gene lost 7 bases, with 13 bases spanning the gap. CDR3 length: 14 residues. The CDR3 reads CASSEGRWSSGYTF. The CDR3, as DNA: TGTGCCAGCAGTGAAGGTCGGTGGAGCAGTGGCTACACCTTC.

In the case of this clone: Other DNA sequences in this sample translate to the same CDR3. The gene calls are TRBV5-1 and TRBJ2-6; D could derive from TRBD1 or TRBD2 (5 bases each). There are 22 residues in the CDR3. Germline V CDR1 and CDR2: SGHRS, YFSETQ. V lost 7 bases to trimming and J lost 4 bases, with 36 bases between them. CDR3: CASSTMTANSNIGLLGANVLTF. The CDR3, as DNA: TGCGCCAGCTCCACCATGACAGCAAATTCGAACATAGGACTTCTCGGGGCCAACGTCCTGACTTTC.

This chain uses TRBV5-1 with TRBJ2-5; D perhaps matches TRBD2 (6 bases). Germline lookup yields CDR1 SGHRS and CDR2 YFSETQ. Deletions cut 3 bases from V and 5 bases from J, with 14 bases between. CDR3 length: 14 residues. CDR3 bases: TGCGCCAGCAGCTACTGGGGGGTAGGCGAGACCCAGTACTTC. It yields the protein CASSYWGVGETQYF.

The chain carries TRBV4-3 and TRBJ1-6; 10 bases are a match to TRBD1. In germline, CDR1 is LGHNA, CDR2 YSLEER. This CDR3 has 16 amino acids. Germline trimming cut 0 bases from V and 7 bases from J; bases unmatched to any gene: 3. The CDR3 sequence is CASSQDPGQGNSPLHF. The CDR3 DNA is TGCGCCAGCAGCCAAGACCCGGGACAGGGGAATTCACCCCTCCACTTT.

The gene calls are TRBV5-6 and TRBJ2-7; the D is unclear. In germline, CDR1 is SGHDT, CDR2 YYEEEE. The CDR3 is made up of 15 amino acids. V lost 1 base to trimming and J lost 4 bases, with 15 bases between them. CDR3 in amino acids: CASSLMGLVPYEQYF. The DNA for the CDR3 is TGTGCCAGCAGCTTGATGGGTTTGGTCCCATACGAGCAGTACTTC.

The chain links TRBV11-3 to TRBJ2-1; tentative D call: TRBD1 (6 bases). The V gene lost 0 bases and the J gene lost 10 bases, with 7 bases spanning the gap. The germline CDR1 and CDR2 sequences are SGHNT and YENEEA. CDR3 size: 12 residues. CDR3 coding DNA: TGTGCCAGCAGCTTAGATGACAGGGAGCAGTTCTTC. Translating gives CASSLDDREQFF.

J is TRBJ1-1 and V is TRBV5-1; D ambiguous. CDR3 length: 17 amino acids. Between the trimmed V and J ends, which lost 0 bases and 10 bases, there was a span of 25 bases. The germline V gene has CDR1 SGHRS and CDR2 YFSETQ. The CDR3 spells CASSLATPGGSAPSAFF. In DNA, the CDR3 is TGCGCCAGCAGCTTGGCCACCCCAGGTGGGTCAGCGCCGTCAGCTTTCTTT.

This chain links TRBV5-1 with TRBJ2-3; 8 nucleotides match TRBD1. This CDR3 is 15 amino acids long. CDR1 and CDR2 from the germline V gene are SGHRS and YFSETQ. V shed 3 bases and J 4 bases; nucleotides not matched to a gene: 7. The CDR3 DNA is TGCGCCAGCAGCTCGGGGGACAGGATGGCAGATACGCAGTATTTT. Its protein product is CASSSGDRMADTQYF. The variable domain in full, with the rest retrieved from reference TRBV5-1 and TRBJ2-3, is KAGVTQTPRYLIKTRGQQVTLSCSPISGHRSVSWYQQTPGQGLQFLFEYFSETQRNKGNFPGRFSGRQFSNSRSEMNVSTLELGDSALYLCASSSGDRMADTQYFGPGTRLTVL.

The rearrangement joins TRBV4-2 to TRBJ2-1; D unresolved. The CDR3 loop spans 14 amino acids. The V gene lost 0 bases and the J gene lost 4 bases, with 7 bases spanning the gap. Germline CDR1 is LGHNA and CDR2 is YNFKEQ. The CDR3 protein is CASSQEDSYNEQFF. The CDR3 DNA is TGTGCCAGCAGCCAAGAAGACTCTTACAATGAGCAGTTCTTC.

V usage is TRBV7-2 and J usage is TRBJ1-2; D is unresolved. Looked up from germline, CDR1 is SGHTA and CDR2 is FQGNSA. The CDR3 sequence is 13 residues long. Deletions cut 1 base from V and 0 bases from J, with 3 bases between. The CDR3 region is CASSLDTNYGYTF. CDR3 bases: TGTGCCAGCAGCTTAGACACTAACTATGGCTACACCTTC.

This clone was picked up a small number of times. V gene TRBV7-2 combines with J gene TRBJ1-6; D ambiguous. V lost 2 bases, J lost 8 bases, and 13 bases lay in between. This CDR3 has 15 residues. Per the germline V gene, CDR1 is SGHTA and CDR2 is FQGNSA. CDR3 DNA sequence: TGTGCCAGCAGCTTATTGGGGAGAAACCATTCACCCCTCCACTTT. Encoded protein: CASSLLGRNHSPLHF.